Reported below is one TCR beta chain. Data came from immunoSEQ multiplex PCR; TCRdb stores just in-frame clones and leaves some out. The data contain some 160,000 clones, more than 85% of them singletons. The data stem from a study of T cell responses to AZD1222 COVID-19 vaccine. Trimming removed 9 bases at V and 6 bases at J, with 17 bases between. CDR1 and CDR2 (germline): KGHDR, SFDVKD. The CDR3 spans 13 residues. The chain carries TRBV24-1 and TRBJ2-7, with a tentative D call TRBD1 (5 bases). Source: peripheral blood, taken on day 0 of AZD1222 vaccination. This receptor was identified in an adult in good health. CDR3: CATSSGRDSEQYF. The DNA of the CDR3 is TGTGCCACCTCCTCGGGCAGGGATTCCGAGCAGTACTTC.